A single sample gave rise to the 28 T cell receptor beta chains below, sequenced in a study of blood T cell repertoires in COVID-19. The assay was immunoSEQ multiplex PCR, and TCRdb's table has in-frame clones only and misses some. The sample gives about 190,000 clones, approximately 86% of which show up once; around 2.3% is in the top ten. What was sequenced was peripheral blood. These receptors were taken from a man aged 65-85 years with active or convalescent COVID-19.

The chain uses TRBV28 and TRBJ1-2; 7 positions match TRBD1. The J segment lost 8 bases and the V segment lost 6 bases, leaving 9 bases of the junction unmatched. Germline CDR1 and CDR2: MDHEN and SYDVKM. CDR3 length: 13 residues. CDR3 region: CASSGTGVKGYTF. The CDR3 nucleotides are TGTGCCAGCAGCGGTACAGGGGTAAAAGGCTACACCTTC.

This clone has only one observation. The chain recombines TRBV4-3 with TRBJ1-5, with D possibly TRBD1 on 6 matching bases. Germline CDR1 and CDR2: LGHNA and YSLEER. Deletions cut 0 bases from V and 7 bases from J, with 16 bases between. This CDR3 region has 16 residues. As DNA, the CDR3 is TGCGCCAGCAGCCAAGATTCCCGGGGGGGCGGGCAGCCCCAGCATTTT. Protein product: CASSQDSRGGGQPQHF.

The chain uses TRBV6-6 and TRBJ2-3; D uncertain. Germline CDR1 MNHNY, CDR2 SVGAGI (reference sequence). The length of the CDR3 is 12 residues. Deletions cut 2 bases from V and 4 bases from J, with 4 bases between. CDR3: CASSYAADTQYF. CDR3 nucleotides: TGTGCCAGCAGTTACGCAGCAGATACGCAGTATTTT.

The chain links TRBV11-2 to TRBJ2-1; 8 nucleotides match TRBD1. The CDR3 spans 16 residues. Germline lookup yields CDR1 SGHAT and CDR2 FQNNGV. With V trimmed by 5 bases and J by 4 bases, 10 bases remained unmatched. As DNA, the CDR3 is TGTGCCAGCAGCGAAACCAGGGGGCGAAGGTACAATGAGCAGTTCTTC. Translation gives CASSETRGRRYNEQFF.

This sequence joins TRBV6-5 and TRBJ2-3; 10 bases are a match to TRBD2. The V gene's germline CDR1 is MNHEY and CDR2 SVGAGI. The CDR3 extends over 15 amino acids. V trimming: 6 bases; J trimming: 2 bases; junction bases outside the gene matches: 5. CDR3 loop: CASSPGTSATDTQYF. The CDR3 DNA reads TGTGCCAGCAGCCCCGGGACTAGCGCCACAGATACGCAGTATTTT.

The CDR3 sequence is CASSGGQGAGETQYF. CDR3 in DNA: TGTGCCAGCAGTGGGGGACAGGGGGCGGGAGAGACCCAGTACTTC. V gene TRBV2 combines with J gene TRBJ2-5, with 12 bases aligning to TRBD1. Germline CDR1 and CDR2: SNHLY and FYNNEI. This CDR3 comprises 15 residues. V shed 4 bases and J 4 bases; nucleotides not matched to a gene: 4.

J is TRBJ2-7 and V is TRBV13; 11 nucleotides match TRBD2. Trimming took 4 bases from V and 2 from J; bases not matched to a gene: 4. This CDR3 spans 15 amino acids. Per germline, CDR1 PRHDT and CDR2 FYEKMQ (reference sequence). The CDR3 is CASSSTSGRTYEQYF. The CDR3 DNA reads as TGTGCCAGCAGCTCAACTAGCGGGAGAACCTACGAGCAGTACTTC.

This rearrangement joins TRBV7-2 to TRBJ1-3; D unresolved. Per germline, CDR1 SGHTA and CDR2 FQGNSA. Trimming shortened V by 5 bases and J by 1 base, and 9 bases separated the two germline ends. There are 14 residues in the CDR3. This CDR3 reads CASSLSGSGNTIYF. The CDR3 coding sequence is TGTGCCAGCAGCCTGTCAGGTTCTGGAAACACCATATATTTT.

This clone was seen only once. This chain uses TRBV6-6 with TRBJ2-6; D is unresolved. Trimming cost V 6 bases and J 1 base, with 7 bases left between them. From germline, CDR1 is MNHNY and CDR2 SVGAGI (reference sequence). The CDR3 has 14 residues. CDR3 protein: CASRPVSGANVLTF. CDR3 DNA sequence: TGTGCCAGCAGACCAGTTTCTGGGGCCAACGTCCTGACTTTC.

This chain uses TRBV9 with TRBJ2-3; 14 positions match TRBD2. J was trimmed by 6 bases and V by 3 bases; bases with no gene match: 9. The CDR3 is 17 amino acids. Germline V gene data show CDR1 as SGDLS and CDR2 as YYNGEE. CDR3 in DNA: TGTGCCAGCAGCGGAGGACTAGCGGGGGGCTGGGTGGATACGCAGTATTTT. Translation gives CASSGGLAGGWVDTQYF.

For the CDR3, the DNA is TGTGCCAGCAGCGACCCCGGGACAAGAACTAACTATGGCTACACCTTC. Translated: CASSDPGTRTNYGYTF. This chain links TRBV9 with TRBJ1-2; weak D call: TRBD1 (6 bases). The CDR3 consists of 16 residues. Germline loops: CDR1 SGDLS, CDR2 YYNGEE. V lost 3 bases to trimming and J lost 0 bases, with 15 bases between them.

The chain has TRBV3-1 (or the pseudogene TRBV3-2) and TRBJ2-7, with unresolved D. V was clipped by 3 bases and J by 4 bases, with 4 bases between them. The germline V gene has CDR1 LGHDT and CDR2 YNNKEL (reference sequence). The CDR3 has 11 residues. Written as DNA, the CDR3 is TGTGCCAGCAGCCACGTATACGAGCAGTACTTC. This gives the protein CASSHVYEQYF.

The chain joins TRBV7-8 to TRBJ2-1; 7 nucleotides match TRBD2. This CDR3 has 14 residues. Germline lookup yields CDR1 SGHVS and CDR2 FQNEAQ. V was pared by 4 bases and J by 5 bases, with 5 bases of the junction left unmatched. CDR3 sequence reads: CASSWGLTNNEQFF. DNA of the CDR3: TGTGCCAGCAGCTGGGGACTAACTAACAATGAGCAGTTCTTC. Full variable domain (outside the CDR3, taken from reference TRBV7-8 and TRBJ2-1): GAGVSQSPRYKVAKRGQDVALRCDPISGHVSLFWYQQALGQGPEFLTYFQNEAQLDKSGLPSDRFFAERPEGSVSTLKIQRTQQEDSAVYLCASSWGLTNNEQFFGPGTRLTVL.

V usage is TRBV3-1 (or the pseudogene TRBV3-2) and J usage is TRBJ2-2; D is perhaps TRBD2 (5 bases). Germline assignment: CDR1 LGHDT and CDR2 YNNKEL (reference sequence). CDR3 length equals 14 residues. The ends were cut back, 6 bases at V and 1 base at J, with 9 bases in the middle. The CDR3 loop is CASRVAKNTGELFF. The CDR3, as DNA: TGTGCCAGCAGGGTAGCGAAGAACACCGGGGAGCTGTTTTTT.

The V call is TRBV19, the J call TRBJ2-3; 8 bases fit TRBD2. Germline CDR1 reads LNHDA; CDR2 reads SQIVND (reference sequence). The length of the CDR3 is 15 residues. J gave up 3 bases and V 10 bases, and 12 bases lay outside the gene matches. The CDR3 DNA reads TGTGCCACCCGGCCGGGAGGGGGAGGTACAGATACGCAGTATTTT. Translated, it gives CATRPGGGGTDTQYF.

The V and J genes are TRBV30 and TRBJ1-4; a weak D match, TRBD1 (6 bases). The germline V gene encodes CDR1 GTSNPN and CDR2 SVGIG (reference sequence). The CDR3 spans 13 residues. Deletions cut 4 bases from V and 8 bases from J, with 14 bases between. CDR3 protein: CAWTRGQREKLFF. CDR3 nucleotides: TGTGCCTGGACCAGAGGACAGAGGGAAAAACTGTTTTTT.

This CDR3 is CASSERDRGPYNEQFF. DNA for the CDR3: TGTGCCAGCAGTGAACGGGACAGGGGCCCCTACAATGAGCAGTTCTTC. The chain joins TRBV6-1 to TRBJ2-1, with 10 nucleotides matching TRBD1. The germline V gene has CDR1 MNHNS and CDR2 SASEGT. This CDR3 has 16 residues. V dropped 2 bases and J dropped 2; count of bases not matched to a gene: 3.

The chain is built from TRBV9 and TRBJ2-1; 15 nucleotides match TRBD2. This CDR3 has 17 residues. V lost 3 bases and J lost 3; bases outside the gene matches: 4. Germline CDR1 is SGDLS and CDR2 is YYNGEE. CDR3 protein: CASSAGLAGGFYNEQFF. The CDR3, as DNA: TGTGCCAGCAGCGCGGGACTAGCGGGAGGATTCTACAATGAGCAGTTCTTC.

The V gene is TRBV11-2, the J gene TRBJ2-1; D is possibly TRBD2 (6 bases). Germline assignment: CDR1 SGHAT and CDR2 FQNNGV. The CDR3 has 16 residues. V shed 5 bases and J shed 4 bases, with 18 bases lying between them. The CDR3 is CASSPTTSGSYNEQFF. CDR3 bases: TGTGCCAGCAGCCCGACGACTAGTGGGTCTTACAATGAGCAGTTCTTC.

The chain carries TRBV24-1 and TRBJ1-5; 8 positions match TRBD1. CDR1 and CDR2 from the germline V gene are KGHDR and SFDVKD. The CDR3 spans 15 residues. Losses at the gene ends were 3 bases for V and 9 bases for J; bases not matched to a gene: 9. CDR3: CATSDGTGLGRPQHF. The CDR3 region has the DNA TGTGCCACCAGTGATGGGACAGGCCTGGGGAGGCCCCAGCATTTT.

V is TRBV6-6 and J is TRBJ2-7, with TRBD1 identical over 10 bases. Germline trimming cut 8 bases from V and 5 bases from J; bases unmatched to any gene: 3. CDR3 length: 12 amino acids. Looked up from germline, CDR1 is MNHNY and CDR2 is SVGAGI (reference sequence). The CDR3 DNA is TGTGCCAGCGGGACAGGGGTTAACGAGCAGTACTTC. It yields the protein CASGTGVNEQYF.

The gene calls are TRBV7-2 and TRBJ2-5; D remains unclear. Germline V gene sequence: CDR1 SGHTA, CDR2 FQGNSA. V was pared by 5 bases and J by 5 bases, with 18 bases between. This CDR3 region has 15 residues. The DNA of the CDR3 is TGTGCCAGCAGCGGATTGCGGCTAGGCATCGAGACCCAGTACTTC. Translation gives CASSGLRLGIETQYF. The full variable domain, its missing parts supplied by reference TRBV7-2 and TRBJ2-5, is GAGVSQSPSNKVTEKGKDVELRCDPISGHTALYWYRQSLGQGLEFLIYFQGNSAPDKSGLPSDRFSAERTGGSVSTLTIQRTQQEDSAVYLCASSGLRLGIETQYFGPGTRLLVL.

The genes are TRBV6-6 and TRBJ2-2; no clear D gene. Per germline, CDR1 MNHNY and CDR2 SVGAGI (reference sequence). This CDR3 has 16 residues. V was cut by 6 bases and J by 2 bases, with 16 bases left in between. The CDR3 loop is CASSRYRVGNTGELFF. CDR3 DNA sequence: TGTGCCAGCAGCCGATACCGGGTGGGTAACACCGGGGAGCTGTTTTTT.

The V gene is TRBV10-3, the J gene TRBJ2-1; weak D call: TRBD1 (6 bases). V was clipped by 3 bases and J by 8 bases, with 17 bases between them. Germline V CDR1 and CDR2: ENHRY, SYGVKD. CDR3 length equals 15 residues. CDR3 amino acids: CAISDQGRGVDEQFF. The CDR3 region has the DNA TGTGCCATCAGTGATCAGGGCAGGGGCGTGGATGAGCAGTTCTTC.

This chain joins TRBV11-2 and TRBJ2-3, with a weak D call TRBD2 (5 bases). Germline values: CDR1 SGHAT, CDR2 FQNNGV. The CDR3 loop spans 13 amino acids. Trimming took off 2 bases at V and 4 bases at J, with 7 bases between the two ends. As DNA, the CDR3 is TGTGCCAGCAGCTTAAGCGGACCAGATACGCAGTATTTT. This encodes CASSLSGPDTQYF.

The chain uses TRBV28 and TRBJ2-1; possibly TRBD1 for D (5 bases). Looked up from germline, CDR1 is MDHEN and CDR2 is SYDVKM. The length of the CDR3 is 14 residues. V lost 6 bases and J 1 base, leaving 10 bases between the germline ends. The CDR3 region is CASSSQGSYNEQFF. CDR3 nucleotide sequence: TGTGCCAGCAGCAGTCAGGGTTCCTACAATGAGCAGTTCTTC.

The gene calls are TRBV30 and TRBJ2-3; D unclear. Germline V gene lookup returns CDR1 GTSNPN and CDR2 SVGIG (reference sequence). Trimming took 0 bases from V and 0 from J, leaving 13 bases between them. This CDR3 spans 16 amino acids. The CDR3 bases are TGTGCCTGGAGTGTACTGCGGCCTTACAGCACAGATACGCAGTATTTT. It encodes CAWSVLRPYSTDTQYF.

This clone was detected only once. The chain carries TRBV11-2 and TRBJ1-6; D gene uncertain. Germline V gene data show CDR1 as SGHAT and CDR2 as FQNNGV. Trimming pared 1 base from V and 14 bases from J, leaving 15 bases between. The CDR3 runs 14 residues. The CDR3 is CASSLGRRSETLHF. In DNA, the CDR3 is TGTGCCAGCAGCTTAGGCCGGAGGTCTGAAACCCTCCACTTT.